Here is one T cell receptor beta chain with its context. With random hexamers, reverse transcription was performed on roughly 0.5 to 1 ug of RNA. In TCRdb, the immunoSEQ multiplex PCR reads were re-called with MiXCR into one record per CDR3 protein. The repertoire has about 150,000 distinct CDR3 sequences, around 95% of them found once; the top ten carry about 0.15%. Trimming left V 4 bases short and J 0 bases short, with 13 bases between. Germline CDR1 is SGHNT and CDR2 is YYREEE (reference sequence). This CDR3 has 16 residues. The authors carried out high-throughput sequencing of TCR beta. They applied it to CD8+ and CD4+ T cells obtained from blood. TEMRA cells were enriched by FACS, and CD4+ and CD8+ T cells were negatively isolated. These data come from a study of CD8 T cells in Susac syndrome.

The sequence was obtained from a human donor with multiple sclerosis. The rearrangement uses TRBV5-4 and TRBJ2-2; D gene ambiguous. Specimen: CD8+ T cells from PBMCs. The CDR3 DNA reads as TGTGCCAGCAGCCCTCCCGGGCCAGCGAACACCGGGGAGCTGTTTTTT. Translating it yields CASSPPGPANTGELFF. Based on the CDR3 plus reference TRBV5-4 and TRBJ2-2, the full variable domain is ETGVTQSPTHLIKTRGQQVTLRCSSQSGHNTVSWYQQALGQGPQFIFQYYREEENGRGNFPPRFSGLQFPNYSSELNVNALELDDSALYLCASSPPGPANTGELFFGEGSRLTVL.